The 19 T cell receptor beta chains given below trace back to one sample, sequenced in a study of T-cell reconstitution after alpha-beta-depleted transplantation in children (dated by TCRdb to about 2016). Library preparation used PCR. Sequencing was performed on an Illumina HiSeq 2500. TCR libraries were prepared with molecular barcoding, using unique molecular identifiers to normalize TCRbeta repertoire quantification. TCRdb passed the public sequencing reads through fastp at Q25 and MiXCR, retaining productive beta sequences. CDR3 protein duplicates are merged, each entry listing the most common genes and DNA. A total of nearly 550,000 distinct CDR3 sequences appear in this sample, roughly 18% of them only once. The ten largest clones capture more than 2.5% of the sample. This specimen consisted of PBMCs from the stem cell graft donor, obtained from the stem cell graft. All receptors come from a human donor who donated a stem cell graft to a child with acute lymphoblastic leukemia.

The chain carries TRBV19 and TRBJ1-1; TRBD1 is a possible D gene (5 bases). The CDR3 loop spans 16 amino acids. Trimming stripped 9 bases from V and 1 base from J, with 21 bases between. CDR1 LNHDA and CDR2 SQIVND come from the germline V gene (reference sequence). CDR3 coding DNA: TGTGCCAGCAGGCAACGGGACGGGTCGTCGAACACTGAAGCTTTCTTT. Its protein is CASRQRDGSSNTEAFF.

There are a few counts of this clonotype. V usage is TRBV21-1 and J usage is TRBJ1-5; the listed D gene, TRBD1, was not tested against the DNA. TRBV21-1 is a documented pseudogene. CDR3 length equals 17 residues. CDR3 coding DNA: TGTGCCAGCAGCAAATGGCCCGGGACAGGGGTCCGTCAGCCCCAGCATTTT. It codes for CASSKWPGTGVRQPQHF.

This clonotype came up many times. The genes are TRBV18 and TRBJ2-5; D ambiguous. CDR3 length equals 13 residues. Trimming took 3 bases from V and 2 from J, leaving 7 bases between them. The germline CDR1 and CDR2 sequences are KGHSH and LQKENI. The CDR3: CASSPALQETQYF. CDR3 nucleotides: TGTGCCAGCTCACCTGCACTGCAAGAGACCCAGTACTTC.

In this sample, this clonotype turned up many times. This chain connects TRBV7-9 to TRBJ2-3, with D uncertain. This CDR3 spans 12 amino acids. Germline CDR1 and CDR2: SEHNR and FQNEAQ (reference sequence). Trimming shortened V by 3 bases and J by 4 bases, and 5 bases separated the two germline ends. CDR3 in DNA: TGTGCCAGCAGCTTGTTAGCAGATACGCAGTATTTT. Translated: CASSLLADTQYF.

The chain carries TRBV6-1 and TRBJ2-1; no definite D call. V shed 5 bases and J shed 7 bases, with 15 bases lying between them. Germline CDR1 and CDR2: MNHNS and SASEGT. This CDR3 has 14 residues. CDR3 bases: TGTGCCAGCAGTCTTTCACCTAGGTTAAATGAGCAGTTCTTC. This codes for CASSLSPRLNEQFF.

This clonotype was detected only a few times. This chain uses TRBV20-1 with TRBJ1-5; no reliable D call. Germline assignment: CDR1 DFQATT and CDR2 SNEGSKA (reference sequence). The CDR3 is 14 residues long. The V end was cut by 1 base, the J end by 2 bases, with 9 bases between. As DNA, the CDR3 is TGCAGTGCTAGAGGGACGGCCCGCAATCAGCCCCAGCATTTT. Protein product: CSARGTARNQPQHF.

The chain recombines TRBV5-1 with TRBJ2-5; 7 bases align to TRBD1. J was trimmed by 0 bases and V by 6 bases; bases with no gene match: 11. CDR1 and CDR2 (germline): SGHRS, YFSETQ. The CDR3 loop spans 16 amino acids. CDR3 sequence reads: CASKGQIQLYQETQYF. As DNA, the CDR3 is TGCGCCAGCAAGGGACAGATCCAACTGTACCAAGAGACCCAGTACTTC.

This chain connects TRBV6-1 to TRBJ2-7, with TRBD1 identical over 7 bases. Germline CDR1 reads MNHNS; CDR2 reads SASEGT. After removal of 5 bases from V and 2 bases from J, the junction contained 12 bases not matched to a gene. This CDR3 spans 16 amino acids. This CDR3 is CASSPEGAHYTYEQYF. CDR3 coding DNA: TGTGCCAGCAGTCCAGAGGGGGCCCACTACACCTACGAGCAGTACTTC.

This chain uses TRBV9 with TRBJ2-1; D remains unclear. The V gene lost 0 bases and the J gene lost 6 bases, with 4 bases spanning the gap. This CDR3 comprises 12 residues. Germline V gene lookup returns CDR1 SGDLS and CDR2 YYNGEE. The CDR3 nucleotides are TGTGCCAGCAGCGTAGCTAGCAATGAGCAGTTCTTC. This translates into CASSVASNEQFF.

This clonotype was picked up a small number of times. This rearrangement joins TRBV5-1 to TRBJ2-3; TRBD1 matches 7 bases. In germline, CDR1 is SGHRS, CDR2 YFSETQ. V gave up 5 bases and J gave up 6 bases; unmatched junction bases: 9. The CDR3 has 14 amino acids. Here the CDR3 reads CASRRNRGGDTQYF. The DNA for the CDR3 is TGCGCCAGCAGGCGGAACAGGGGTGGTGATACGCAGTATTTT.

This clonotype was counted ten times or more. The chain uses TRBV5-1 and TRBJ2-1; D is uncertain. Per the germline V gene, CDR1 is SGHRS and CDR2 is YFSETQ. This CDR3 region has 15 residues. The V gene lost 0 bases and the J gene lost 2 bases, with 9 bases spanning the gap. The CDR3: CASSLGDMAYNEQFF. CDR3 nucleotides: TGCGCCAGCAGCTTGGGAGACATGGCCTACAATGAGCAGTTCTTC.

Only a few counts were recorded for this clonotype. The V and J genes are TRBV29-1 and TRBJ1-2, with 11 bases matching TRBD1. Germline trimming cut 6 bases from V and 4 bases from J; bases unmatched to any gene: 4. The CDR3 has 13 amino acids. Germline V gene sequence: CDR1 SQVTM, CDR2 ANQGSEA. CDR3 loop: CSVGQGGLYGYTF. The CDR3 coding sequence is TGCAGCGTGGGACAGGGGGGCCTCTATGGCTACACCTTC.

This clonotype was seen a few times. The genes are TRBV20-1 and TRBJ2-3; perhaps TRBD2 as D (5 bases). The CDR3 has 15 amino acids. Trimming took 6 bases from V and 5 from J, leaving 21 bases between them. Germline V lookup: CDR1 DFQATT, CDR2 SNEGSKA (reference sequence). This CDR3 is CSAGSSGQAEDTQYF. CDR3 bases: TGCAGTGCAGGGTCCAGCGGCCAGGCAGAAGATACGCAGTATTTT.

The V and J genes are TRBV9 and TRBJ2-2; 11 bases align to TRBD1. The CDR3 totals 18 residues. CDR1 is SGDLS and CDR2 is YYNGEE in the germline V gene. V shed 4 bases, J shed 0 bases, and the junction held 8 bases outside the gene matches. CDR3 amino acids: CASSSRTGGTANTGELFF. CDR3 in DNA: TGTGCCAGCAGCTCCAGGACAGGGGGCACCGCGAACACCGGGGAGCTGTTTTTT.

This rearrangement joins TRBV20-1 to TRBJ2-1, with D maybe TRBD2 (5 bases). This CDR3 comprises 16 residues. CDR1 and CDR2 from the germline V gene are DFQATT and SNEGSKA (reference sequence). The ends were cut back, 4 bases at V and 2 bases at J, with 18 bases in the middle. In DNA, the CDR3 is TGCAGTGCTAAATCTTCAAGGCTAGCTCCCTACAATGAGCAGTTCTTC. Translation gives CSAKSSRLAPYNEQFF.

This chain uses TRBV12-3 or TRBV12-4 with TRBJ2-3; D remains unclear. Deletions cut 6 bases from V and 2 bases from J, with 6 bases between. This CDR3 spans 12 amino acids. The CDR3 coding sequence is TGTGCCAGCAGGCCCAACACAGATACGCAGTATTTT. Its translation: CASRPNTDTQYF.

This sequence joins TRBV4-1 and TRBJ2-7; D possibly matches TRBD1 or TRBD2 (5 bases each). This CDR3 region has 14 residues. The V and J ends lost 1 base and 3 bases respectively, with 10 bases between them. Germline V lookup: CDR1 MGHRA, CDR2 YSYEKL. The CDR3 DNA reads as TGCGCCAGCAGCCAAGGGGACGACAGCTACGAGCAGTACTTC. Its protein product is CASSQGDDSYEQYF.

The chain employs TRBV29-1 and TRBJ2-3; D perhaps matches TRBD2 (6 bases). The V gene lost 4 bases and the J gene lost 6 bases, with 14 bases spanning the gap. The germline gives CDR1 SQVTM, CDR2 ANQGSEA. This CDR3 is 13 amino acids long. CDR3: CSVAAGWSDTQYF. DNA for the CDR3: TGCAGCGTTGCGGCGGGATGGTCTGATACGCAGTATTTT.

V is TRBV2 and J is TRBJ2-5; 7 positions agree with TRBD2. This CDR3 has 15 residues. V lost 10 bases, J lost 5 bases, and 16 bases stayed unmatched. The germline V gene has CDR1 SNHLY and CDR2 FYNNEI. This CDR3 is CATLPRGLGSETQYF. CDR3 DNA sequence: TGTGCCACCCTTCCCCGAGGACTAGGGTCCGAGACCCAGTACTTC.